This T cell receptor beta chain was identified during a study of post-analysis software for immune sequencing data. Broader study findings: About 5 TRBV segments (TRBV5-6, TRBV5-1 and TRBV20-1 among them) occurred more frequently in patients than in controls.

The library was made from cDNA and included unique molecular identifiers. TCRdb independently ran MiXCR on the PCR reads; one entry per CDR3 protein. Among roughly 800,000 distinct CDR3 sequences listed, 25% to 30% were seen once. This clonotype came up a few times. Its antigen is currently unknown. This CDR3 contains 16 residues. The ends were cut back, 5 bases at V and 3 bases at J, with 17 bases in the middle. Germline values: CDR1 MGHRA, CDR2 YSYEKL. This receptor was identified in a girl between 10 and 17 years old with multiple sclerosis. The sample consisted of blood. The chain has TRBV4-1 and TRBJ1-5, with D possibly being TRBD1 (5 bases). CDR3 in amino acids: CASSLGRLRNNQPQHF. CDR3 DNA sequence: TGCGCCAGCAGCTTGGGGCGCCTTCGGAACAATCAGCCCCAGCATTTT.